Listed below are T cell receptor beta chains from one sample, sequenced in a study of human T cells and chemical hapten exposure. MiXCR, run by TCRdb on the RACE reads, gives a single entry per CDR3 protein. The sample holds roughly 380,000 distinct CDR3 sequences, roughly 5% seen once. The sample here was whole blood, taken in connection with sensitization to the hapten diphenylcyclopropenone (DPC). These receptors were collected from a woman aged 45-65 years with alopecia areata. Some clones in this sample may be carry-over from other donors' samples. The CDR3 runs from the conserved cysteine through the conserved F or W. Fields, in order: CDR3 length, D gene, J gene, V gene, clone size, CDR3 DNA, CDR3 protein. D genes are given only for firm matches. Size tells how often a clone was seen (once, few, many) or the class of an expanded clone, and some rows leave it out.

13	-	TRBJ1-3	TRBV12-3/TRBV12-4	many	TGTGCCAGCAGCTTGGGCTCTGGAAACACCATATATTTT	CASSLGSGNTIYF
14	TRBD2	TRBJ2-5	TRBV5-1	many	TGCGCCAGCAGCTGGGGGAGCGGGAGAGAGACCCAGTACTTC	CASSWGSGRETQYF
14	-	TRBJ1-6	TRBV27	many	TGTGCCAGCACTTTGGGACATTTGCGATCACCCCTCCACTTT	CASTLGHLRSPLHF
13	-	TRBJ1-1	TRBV6-2/TRBV6-3	few	TGTGCCAGCAGCTGGACGGGATACACTGAAGCTTTCTTT	CASSWTGYTEAFF
12	TRBD2	TRBJ2-1	TRBV27	many	TGTGCCAGCCTAGCGGGAGTTAATGAGCAGTTCTTC	CASLAGVNEQFF
15	TRBD1	TRBJ2-2	TRBV20-1	many	TGCAGCGCCCTGTCGGGACAGGGGAGCACCGGGGAGCTGTTTTTT	CSALSGQGSTGELFF
13	TRBD2	TRBJ2-7	TRBV6-1	many	TGTGCCAGCCAGGCTAGCGGGAGGCAAGAGCAGTACTTC	CASQASGRQEQYF
14	-	TRBJ1-2	TRBV7-2	few	TGTGCCAGCAGACACCGGGCCCTACTCTATGGCTACACCTTC	CASRHRALLYGYTF
15	TRBD2	TRBJ2-2	TRBV20-1	many	TGCAGTGCTAGGGCTCCGGGACTAGCGTCCGGGGAGCTGTTTTTT	CSARAPGLASGELFF
13	-	TRBJ2-1	TRBV9	many	TGTGCCAGCAGCGACGGGGCAATCAATGAGCAGTTCTTC	CASSDGAINEQFF
14	TRBD1	TRBJ2-2	TRBV10-3	-	TGTGCCACTGGGGGGGACAGGGACACCGGGGAGCTGTTTTTT	CATGGDRDTGELFF
14	-	TRBJ2-3	TRBV5-8	few	TGTGCCAGCAGGGCGCATGGGGGGACAGATACGCAGTATTTT	CASRAHGGTDTQYF
15	TRBD1	TRBJ1-5	TRBV7-2	-	TGTGCCAGCAGCTTAGAGGGACAGCGCAATCAGCCCCAGCATTTT	CASSLEGQRNQPQHF
15	-	TRBJ1-2	TRBV2	-	TGTGCCATCCCTGGGGACGGAGAAGCTAACTATGGCTACACCTTC	CAIPGDGEANYGYTF
15	-	TRBJ1-4	TRBV20-1	-	TGCAGTGCTGGAGACGACAGGACCCAAAATGAAAAACTGTTTTTT	CSAGDDRTQNEKLFF
15	-	TRBJ2-7	TRBV7-9	-	TGTGCCAGCAGTCAGCCCGGGACCGTCACCTACGAGCAGTACTTC	CASSQPGTVTYEQYF
17	TRBD2	TRBJ2-1	TRBV7-9	few	TGTGCCAGCAGCTTAAGGAGCGGGGGACTGAAACCCCATGAGCAGTTCTTC	CASSLRSGGLKPHEQFF